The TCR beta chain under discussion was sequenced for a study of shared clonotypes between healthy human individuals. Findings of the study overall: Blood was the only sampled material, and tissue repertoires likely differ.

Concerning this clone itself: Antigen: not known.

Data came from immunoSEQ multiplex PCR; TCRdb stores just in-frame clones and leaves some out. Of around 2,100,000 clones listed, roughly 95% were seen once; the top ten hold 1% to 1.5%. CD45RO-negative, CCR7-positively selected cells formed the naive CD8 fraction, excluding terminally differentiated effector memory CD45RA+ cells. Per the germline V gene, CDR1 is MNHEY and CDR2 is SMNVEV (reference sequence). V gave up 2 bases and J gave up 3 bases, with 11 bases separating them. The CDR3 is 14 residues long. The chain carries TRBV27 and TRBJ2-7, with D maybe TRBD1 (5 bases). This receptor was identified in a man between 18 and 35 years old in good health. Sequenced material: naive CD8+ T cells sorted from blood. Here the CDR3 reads CASSLKVQGYEQYF. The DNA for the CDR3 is TGTGCCAGCAGTTTAAAGGTCCAGGGCTACGAGCAGTACTTC.